Listed below are T cell receptor beta chains from one sample, sequenced in a study of glioma-infiltrating T cells after dendritic cell vaccination. Clones were sequenced by immunoSEQ multiplex PCR, and TCRdb holds only the in-frame ones, with some missing. Of approximately 100,000 clones listed, 79% are singletons. This sample comprised blood, obtained before dendritic cell vaccination. Receptors were obtained from a human donor with glioblastoma. CDR3s include the opening cysteine and the closing phenylalanine or tryptophan. D genes are given only for firm matches.

- | TRBV19 | CAHHPNSQETQYF
TRBD1 | TRBV5-1 | CASRSGTGSYEQYF
TRBD1 | TRBV28 | CASSPRTGLHGANVLTF
TRBD2 | TRBV7-9 | CASSGRAGEQYF
- | TRBV10-2 | CASSEGPNYGYTF
- | TRBV2 | CASSDQRAGAMNEAFF
TRBD2 | TRBV15 | CATSRRKLAGGGETQYF
TRBD2 | TRBV18 | CASSPGLAGYYEQYF
- | TRBV11-2 | CASSHYEQYF
TRBD1 | TRBV2 | CASRQGAFGTNEKLFF
- | TRBV6-1 | CASGRGDYEQYF
- | TRBV18 | CASSPSFGQLTREQYF
TRBD2 | TRBV5-1 | CASSPEILAGGTDTQYF
TRBD2 | TRBV7-7 | CASSPGLAVETQYF
- | TRBV18 | CASSPSPGVYEQYF
- | TRBV5-1 | CASSFGLTGELFF
- | TRBV7-8 | CASSLAGGPQPQHF
- | TRBV30 | CAWSGLSIRSYNSPLHF
TRBD2 | TRBV28 | CASKPGLAGMGSTDTQYF
- | TRBV28 | CASSFPPDRGYEQYF
- | TRBV5-1 | CASRRLGVGDTQYF
- | TRBV30 | CAWRGGAGNTIYF
- | TRBV5-8 | CASSLGQVHSNQPQHF
- | TRBV6-5 | CASSPTGNIQYF
- | TRBV2 | CASGLNSGNTIYF
TRBD2 | TRBV5-3 | CARSFNTSGRAQSLFF
TRBD1 | TRBV7-6 | CASSLANRGILGTEAFF
- | TRBV7-9 | CASSLVGVTGSHEQYF
- | TRBV2 | CASESEDYGYTF
TRBD1 | TRBV7-8 | CASSLAETQGAVVHGYTF
- | TRBV19 | CASMGGPPPYNEQFF
TRBD1 | TRBV7-9 | CAILDRVDYGYTF
TRBD2 | TRBV12-5 | CASGFIAGGRVHFEQFF
- | TRBV20-1 | CSARDGVTAFF
- | TRBV27 | CASSFHGLATNEKLFF
- | TRBV5-1 | CASSQGTEAFF
- | TRBV6-5 | CASRGTGYTEAFF